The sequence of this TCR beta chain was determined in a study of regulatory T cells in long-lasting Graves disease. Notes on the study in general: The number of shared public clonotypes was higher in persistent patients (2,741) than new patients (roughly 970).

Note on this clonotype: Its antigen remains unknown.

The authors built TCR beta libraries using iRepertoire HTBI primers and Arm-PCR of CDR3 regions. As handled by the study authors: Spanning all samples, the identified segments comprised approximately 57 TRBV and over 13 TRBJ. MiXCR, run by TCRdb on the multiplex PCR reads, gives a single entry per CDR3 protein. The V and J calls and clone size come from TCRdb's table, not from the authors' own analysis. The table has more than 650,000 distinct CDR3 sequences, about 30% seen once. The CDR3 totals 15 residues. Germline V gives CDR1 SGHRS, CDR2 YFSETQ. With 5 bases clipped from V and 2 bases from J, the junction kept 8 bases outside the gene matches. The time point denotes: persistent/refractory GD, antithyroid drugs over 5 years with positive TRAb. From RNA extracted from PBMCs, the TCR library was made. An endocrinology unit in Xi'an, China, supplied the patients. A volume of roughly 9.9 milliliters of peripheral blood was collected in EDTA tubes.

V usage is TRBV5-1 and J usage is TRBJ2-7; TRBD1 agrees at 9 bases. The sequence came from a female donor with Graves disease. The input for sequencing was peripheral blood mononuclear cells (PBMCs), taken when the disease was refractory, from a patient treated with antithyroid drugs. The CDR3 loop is CASSSGTGPTYEQYF. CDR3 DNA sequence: TGCGCCAGCAGTTCCGGGACAGGGCCCACCTACGAGCAGTACTTC. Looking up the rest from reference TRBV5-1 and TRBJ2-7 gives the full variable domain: KAGVTQTPRYLIKTRGQQVTLSCSPISGHRSVSWYQQTPGQGLQFLFEYFSETQRNKGNFPGRFSGRQFSNSRSEMNVSTLELGDSALYLCASSSGTGPTYEQYFGPGTRLTVT.